This TCR beta chain was profiled in a study of blood T cell repertoires in COVID-19. Germline V gene sequence: CDR1 SGHRS, CDR2 YFSETQ. CDR3 length: 14 amino acids. V was clipped by 4 bases and J by 4 bases, with 14 bases between them. Sequencing used immunoSEQ multiplex PCR; TCRdb keeps in-frame clones, though not all of them. The data hold about 150,000 clones, with around four fifths observed a single time. Participants were aged 18 to 89 years, lived in about 26 US areas, and enrolled virtually. V is TRBV5-1 and J is TRBJ1-2; a weak D match, TRBD1 (5 bases). The sequenced sample was PBMCs or T cells enriched from blood (not recorded which). The source of this sequence is a man aged 45-65 years who had recovered from COVID-19. The DNA of the CDR3 is TGCGCCAGCAGCCCCGGAGACAGAAGCTATGGCTACACCTTC. Protein sequence: CASSPGDRSYGYTF. Using reference TRBV5-1 and TRBJ1-2 for the parts outside the CDR3, the full variable domain is KAGVTQTPRYLIKTRGQQVTLSCSPISGHRSVSWYQQTPGQGLQFLFEYFSETQRNKGNFPGRFSGRQFSNSRSEMNVSTLELGDSALYLCASSPGDRSYGYTFGSGTRLTVV.